Below, one TCR beta chain is given with its context. This sample is drawn from a study of blood T cell repertoires in COVID-19. The CDR3 runs to 15 residues. The V segment lost 6 bases and the J segment 1 base; nucleotides outside the gene matches: 3. The germline V gene encodes CDR1 MNHEY and CDR2 SVGAGI. Profiled with immunoSEQ multiplex PCR; TCRdb holds only in-frame clones, not every one. The sample gives approximately 45,000 clones, 80% to 90% of which show up once; roughly 2.9% is in the top ten. The receptor's source is a woman of 80 years or more with acute or convalescent COVID-19. Source material: peripheral blood. The chain is built from TRBV6-5 and TRBJ2-2; 9 nucleotides align to TRBD1. The CDR3 loop reads CASRGQGRNTGELFF. The CDR3 DNA reads as TGTGCCAGCAGAGGACAGGGGAGGAACACCGGGGAGCTGTTTTTT.